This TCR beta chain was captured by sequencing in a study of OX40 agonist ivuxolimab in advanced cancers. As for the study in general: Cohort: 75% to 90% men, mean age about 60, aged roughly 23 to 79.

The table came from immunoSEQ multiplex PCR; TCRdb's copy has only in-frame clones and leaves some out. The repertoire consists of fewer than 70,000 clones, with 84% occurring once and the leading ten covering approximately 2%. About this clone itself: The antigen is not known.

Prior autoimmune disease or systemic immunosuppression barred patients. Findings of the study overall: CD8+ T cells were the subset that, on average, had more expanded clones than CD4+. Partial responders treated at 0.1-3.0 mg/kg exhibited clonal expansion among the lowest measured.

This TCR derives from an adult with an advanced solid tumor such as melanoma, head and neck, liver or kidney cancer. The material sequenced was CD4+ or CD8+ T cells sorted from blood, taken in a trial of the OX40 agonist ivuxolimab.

The CDR3 DNA reads as TGTGCCATCAGAGGCTGGGGGACCGGGGAGCTGTTTTTT. Its protein product is CAIRGWGTGELFF. J is TRBJ2-2 and V is TRBV10-3; D is possibly TRBD1 or TRBD2 (5 bases each). Germline assignment: CDR1 ENHRY and CDR2 SYGVKD. Trimming shortened V by 6 bases and J by 5 bases, and 10 bases separated the two germline ends. The CDR3 covers 13 residues.